This entry is about one T cell receptor beta chain. This sample stems from a study of T cells in Graves' hyperthyroidism and ophthalmopathy. TCR beta CDR3 regions were amplified from RNA transcripts. During a first-round RT-PCR of the TCR CDR3, the HTBI primer set was used. TCRdb reprocessed the multiplex PCR reads via MiXCR and lists one record per CDR3 protein. The data contain some 620,000 distinct CDR3 sequences, 15% to 20% of them singletons. Patients aged 18 to 65 had newly diagnosed hyperthyroidism lasting under 2 months. Germline CDR1 reads MNHNS; CDR2 reads SASEGT. This CDR3 has 15 residues. V lost 5 bases and J lost 6; bases outside the gene matches: 9.

The sequenced sample was blood. This TCR was recovered from a woman aged 30 to 39 with Graves' hyperthyroidism. The chain recombines TRBV6-1 with TRBJ2-1, with 8 bases lining up with TRBD1. This chain's CDR3 is CASSWTGNRGNEQFF. CDR3 bases: TGTGCCAGCAGTTGGACAGGGAACAGGGGCAATGAGCAGTTCTTC.